The entry below gives a single T cell receptor (beta chain) sequence along with its context. These data come from a study of blood T cell repertoires in COVID-19. Study context: Spain, Italy and the United States supplied samples that represented acute and convalescent COVID-19. T cells, B-cell-depleted T cells, or PBMCs supplied cDNA or gDNA.

CDR1 is SEHNR and CDR2 is FQNEAQ in the germline V gene (reference sequence). CDR3 size: 14 residues. V gave up 8 bases and J gave up 2 bases; unmatched junction bases: 6. Repertoires were generated with immunoSEQ multiplex PCR, while TCRdb's copy carries only in-frame clones and drops some. The sample yields 350,000 to 450,000 clones, roughly four fifths seen once. Researchers sorted participants into cohorts using their self-reported clinical history. Sequencing input: PBMCs or T cells enriched from blood (not recorded which). The chain joins TRBV7-9 to TRBJ1-2, with TRBD1 identical over 9 bases. This sequence was found in a woman aged 45 to 65 who had recovered from COVID-19. CDR3 amino acids: CASAGQGNNYGYTF. CDR3 sequence (DNA): TGTGCCAGCGCGGGACAGGGAAACAACTATGGCTACACCTTC.